A single sample is the source of the 9 T cell receptor beta chains below, sequenced in a study of blood T cells in healthy people across ages. Primers used in a second PCR of roughly 6 to 12 cycles were a sample-barcoded 5' primer and a J-beta primer mix. In TCRdb, the 5' RACE reads were re-called with MiXCR into one record per CDR3 protein. Among 1.4 million to 1.5 million distinct CDR3 sequences, roughly 40% were seen once, and the ten largest hold roughly 7.9%. The sample taken for sequencing was blood. These receptors all come from a woman between 18 and 29 years old in good health.

Worth noting for this clonotype: Germline is not matched at one junction end, which may reflect a read error. The rearrangement uses TRBV29-1 and TRBJ1-5, with 11 positions matching TRBD1. From germline, CDR1 is SQVTM and CDR2 ANQGSEA. The CDR3 totals 15 residues. Written as DNA, the CDR3 is TGCAGCGTTGAAGTCGGGACAGGGGGGGAACAGCCCCAGCAATTT. It translates to CSVEVGTGGEQPQQF. Together with reference TRBV29-1 and TRBJ1-5, the CDR3 gives the full variable domain: SAVISQKPSRDICQRGTSLTIQCQVDSQVTMMFWYRQQPGQSLTLIATANQGSEATYESGFVIDKFPISRPNLTFSTLTVSNMSPEDSSIYLCSVEVGTGGEQPQQFGDGTRLSIL.

There are many counts of this clonotype. The chain has TRBV6-5 and TRBJ1-2, with D possibly being TRBD1 (5 bases). The ends were cut back, 2 bases at V and 8 bases at J, with 12 bases in the middle. CDR1 and CDR2 (germline): MNHEY, SVGAGI. The CDR3 consists of 13 residues. The CDR3 spells CASSYGQGRGYTF. The CDR3 region has the DNA TGTGCCAGCAGTTACGGGCAGGGAAGAGGCTACACCTTC.

The rearrangement uses TRBV7-9 and TRBJ2-7; 12 nucleotides agree with TRBD1. The J call could be wrong; TRBJ2-5 is a better fit for the DNA end. The CDR3 is 19 amino acids. Germline lookup yields CDR1 SEHNR and CDR2 FQNEAQ (reference sequence). The CDR3 region has the DNA TGTGCCAGCACCCTCCGAGGGGGGACAGGGGGCGAAATGAAAGAGACCCAGTACTTC. Its translation is CASTLRGGTGGEMKETQYF.

This clonotype was counted only a few times. The rearrangement uses TRBV27 and TRBJ1-1, with a tentative D call TRBD1 (6 bases). V was clipped by 3 bases and J by 1 base, with 24 bases between them. CDR1 and CDR2 (germline): MNHEY, SMNVEV (reference sequence). There are 19 residues in the CDR3. The DNA of the CDR3 is TGTGCCAGCAGTTTGTCAGGGACAAGGGGCCAAGTCGGGAACACTGAAGCTTTCTTT. Its translation: CASSLSGTRGQVGNTEAFF.

The chain carries TRBV3-1 and TRBJ2-7; D not certain. The CDR3 is 14 residues long. Trimming removed 0 bases at V and 6 bases at J, with 12 bases between. Germline CDR1 LGHDT, CDR2 YNNKEL (reference sequence). The CDR3 nucleotides read TGTGCCAGCAGCCAAGATACATCGACGGGCGAGCAGTACTTC. As protein: CASSQDTSTGEQYF.

The V and J genes are TRBV4-1 and TRBJ2-7; 10 bases fit TRBD2. After removal of 3 bases from V and 2 bases from J, the junction contained 7 bases not matched to a gene. Germline V gene sequence: CDR1 MGHRA, CDR2 YSYEKL. The CDR3 spans 16 residues. In DNA, the CDR3 is TGCGCCAGCAGCCATCCACTAGCGGGGACTCCCTACGAGCAGTACTTC. It specifies CASSHPLAGTPYEQYF.

Worth noting for this clonotype: At one boundary the junction diverges from the germline segment, which might be a read error. The V gene is TRBV5-5, the J gene TRBJ2-1, with D possibly being TRBD2 (7 bases). This CDR3 comprises 15 residues. Germline V gives CDR1 SGHKS, CDR2 YYEKEE (reference sequence). CDR3 DNA sequence: TGTGCCAGCAGCTGGGGAGGGGGGGACTACAACGAGCAGTTCTTC. Translating it yields CASSWGGGDYNEQFF. Full variable domain (outside the CDR3, taken from reference TRBV5-5 and TRBJ2-1): DAGVTQSPTHLIKTRGQQVTLRCSPISGHKSVSWYQQVLGQGPQFIFQYYEKEERGRGNFPDRFSARQFPNYSSELNVNALLLGDSALYLCASSWGGGDYNEQFFGPGTRLTVL.

This clonotype was found many times. V gene TRBV5-1 combines with J gene TRBJ2-3; 8 bases fit TRBD2. Germline CDR1 SGHRS, CDR2 YFSETQ. The CDR3 consists of 17 residues. J gave up 6 bases and V 2 bases, and 14 bases lay outside the gene matches. CDR3 bases: TGCGCCAGCAGCTTCCTAGCGGGTGGCATGAGTATGGATACGCAGTATTTT. This gives the protein CASSFLAGGMSMDTQYF.

V and J are TRBV20-1 and TRBJ2-5; 11 bases fit TRBD2. The CDR3 has 14 residues. V shed 6 bases, J shed 11 bases, and the junction held 14 bases outside the gene matches. Germline V gene data show CDR1 as DFQATT and CDR2 as SNEGSKA (reference sequence). CDR3: CSARLAGTADEQYF. In DNA form, the CDR3 reads TGCAGTGCCAGACTAGCGGGGACTGCGGATGAGCAGTACTTC.